This TCR beta chain was captured in a study of shared clonotypes between healthy human individuals. The study separated CD4+ cells into CD45RA+ naive and CD45RA-negative memory subsets. Study observations and caveats: The four-donor shared clonotypes exceeded non-shared clonotypes in generation probability, with non-shared ones scoring lower.

Replicate PCRs run on sorted subsets employed approximately 0.2 ug DNA, 30,000 to 35,000 T cell genomes. Sequenced by immunoSEQ multiplex PCR; TCRdb stores in-frame clones only, minus some. Of some 2,000,000 clones listed, approximately 95% are singletons. This CDR3 spans 15 amino acids. V lost 8 bases to trimming and J lost 3 bases, with 20 bases between them. Looked up from germline, CDR1 is MNHNS and CDR2 is SASEGT. In the case of this clone: Its matching antigen is unknown.

The specimen was naive CD4+ T cells sorted from blood. As to subset: CD45RA+ positively selected. The rearrangement uses TRBV6-1 and TRBJ2-7; a weak D match, TRBD2 (6 bases). This TCR was sampled from a young man in good health. The CDR3 spells CASDKAGQAYYEQYF. In DNA, the CDR3 is TGTGCCAGCGATAAGGCGGGGCAGGCATACTACGAGCAGTACTTC.